This note documents a single T cell receptor (beta chain) sequence. The target antigen is unknown. A read error may produce the germline difference seen at one junction end. Before sequencing, viral peptide pools were used by the ViraFEST assay to expand antigen-specific CD4+ T cells. On day 10 of culture, CD4+ T cells were separated out. It was between March and December 2020 that the person had a SARS-CoV-2 infection confirmed by PCR. This sample is part of a study of vaccination effects on CD4 cells after COVID-19. Germline lookup yields CDR1 WNHNN and CDR2 SYGVQD (reference sequence). The CDR3 consists of 10 residues. General observations from the study: Convalescents showed post-vaccine spike-reactive clones that were mainly new vaccine-induced clones.

Some clones are missing from TCRdb's copy, which holds only in-frame ones; the method was immunoSEQ multiplex PCR. The sample lists about 26,000 clones, roughly 74% occurring once. The sample was CD4+ T cells from PBMCs cultured with HCoV-NL63 spike peptides, taken before COVID-19 vaccination. The receptor comes from a human donor who had a prior SARS-CoV-2 infection. This chain links TRBV10-1 with TRBJ2-7; 9 positions agree with TRBD2. The CDR3 coding sequence is TGCGCCAGAACCCGAGTAGCGGGAGCTTTC. It yields the protein CARTRVAGAF.